The clone carrying this T cell receptor beta chain is medium-sized by share. Antigen: not known. This specimen belongs to a study of sequential checkpoint blockade in melanoma. Background on the study: TCRβ was sequenced from DNA of approximately 91 pretreatment tumors. Matched biopsies came pretreatment and at week 13 for about 24 patients. Study-wide findings and caveats: Clinical benefit was about 30 times likelier when tumor T-cell fraction and clonality increased.

As to treatment: randomized to nivolumab then ipilimumab (arm A) or the reverse (arm B). Produced via immunoSEQ multiplex PCR; TCRdb's table is partial and in-frame only. The data show more than 4,000 clones, 34% seen once. CDR1 is SGHNT, CDR2 YENEEA, per germline. V dropped 0 bases and J dropped 1 base, with 9 bases sitting between them. The CDR3 totals 16 residues. The sequence derives from a human donor with melanoma. The source was tumor tissue (inferred from file names), collected from a patient given nivolumab and ipilimumab in sequence. The chain recombines TRBV11-3 with TRBJ2-2, with D perhaps matching TRBD2 (6 bases). The CDR3 DNA is TGTGCCAGCAGCTTAGAATACGGGGGGAACACCGGGGAGCTGTTTTTT. Residues: CASSLEYGGNTGELFF.